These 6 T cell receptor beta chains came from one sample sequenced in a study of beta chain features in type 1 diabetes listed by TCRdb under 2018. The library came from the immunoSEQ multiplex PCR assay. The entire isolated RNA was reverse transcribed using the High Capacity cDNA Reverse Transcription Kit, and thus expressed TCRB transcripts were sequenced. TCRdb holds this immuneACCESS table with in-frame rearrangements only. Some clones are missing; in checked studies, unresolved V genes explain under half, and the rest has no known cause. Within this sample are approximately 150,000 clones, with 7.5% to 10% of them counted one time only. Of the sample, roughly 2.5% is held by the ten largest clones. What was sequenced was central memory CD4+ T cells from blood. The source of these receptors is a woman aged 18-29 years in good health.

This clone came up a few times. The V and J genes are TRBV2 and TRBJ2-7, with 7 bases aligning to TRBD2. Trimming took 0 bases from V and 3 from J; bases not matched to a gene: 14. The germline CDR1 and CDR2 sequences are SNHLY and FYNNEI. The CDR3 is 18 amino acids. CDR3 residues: CASSEAAVGTTFGYEQYF. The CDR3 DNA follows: TGTGCCAGCAGTGAAGCTGCGGTGGGGACTACCTTTGGCTACGAGCAGTACTTC.

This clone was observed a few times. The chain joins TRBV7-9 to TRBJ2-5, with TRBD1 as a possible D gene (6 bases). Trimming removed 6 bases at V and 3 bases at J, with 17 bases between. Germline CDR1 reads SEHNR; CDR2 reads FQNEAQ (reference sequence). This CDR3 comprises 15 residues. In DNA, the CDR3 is TGTGCCAGCAGTTCCGATCAGGGGCGCGAAGAGACCCAGTACTTC. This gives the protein CASSSDQGREETQYF.

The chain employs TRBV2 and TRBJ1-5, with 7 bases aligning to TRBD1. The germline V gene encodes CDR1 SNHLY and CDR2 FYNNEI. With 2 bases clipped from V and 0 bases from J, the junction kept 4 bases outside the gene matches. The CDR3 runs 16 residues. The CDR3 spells CASSEKGAHSNQPQHF. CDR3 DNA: TGTGCCAGCAGTGAAAAGGGGGCCCATAGCAATCAGCCCCAGCATTTT.

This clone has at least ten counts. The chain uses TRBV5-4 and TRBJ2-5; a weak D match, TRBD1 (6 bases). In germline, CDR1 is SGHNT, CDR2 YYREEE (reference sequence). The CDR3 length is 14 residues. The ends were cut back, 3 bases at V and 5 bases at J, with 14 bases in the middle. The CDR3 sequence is CASSYNRVLETQYF. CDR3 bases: TGTGCCAGCAGCTATAACAGGGTCCTTGAGACCCAGTACTTC. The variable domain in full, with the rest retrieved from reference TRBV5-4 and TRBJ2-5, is ETGVTQSPTHLIKTRGQQVTLRCSSQSGHNTVSWYQQALGQGPQFIFQYYREEENGRGNFPPRFSGLQFPNYSSELNVNALELDDSALYLCASSYNRVLETQYFGPGTRLLVL.

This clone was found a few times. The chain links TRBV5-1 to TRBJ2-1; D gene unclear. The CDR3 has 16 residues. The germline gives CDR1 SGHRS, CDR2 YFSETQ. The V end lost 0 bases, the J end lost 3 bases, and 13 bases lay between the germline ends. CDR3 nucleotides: TGCGCCAGCAGCTTGGCCCTGGAGATGAGCTACAATGAGCAGTTCTTC. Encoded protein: CASSLALEMSYNEQFF.

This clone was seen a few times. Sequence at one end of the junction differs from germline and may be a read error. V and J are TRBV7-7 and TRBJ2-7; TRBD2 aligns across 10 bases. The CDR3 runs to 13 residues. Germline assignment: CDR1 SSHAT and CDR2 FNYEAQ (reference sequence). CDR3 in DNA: TGTGCTAGCAGCCTTGCTAGCGGGGGCGAGCAGTACTTC. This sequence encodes CASSLASGGEQYF.